What follows are 21 T cell receptor beta chains derived from one specimen sequenced in a study of shared clonotypes between healthy human individuals. Sequenced by immunoSEQ multiplex PCR; TCRdb stores in-frame clones only, minus some. The profile covers hundreds of thousands of clones, with 95% to 96% appearing a single time and about 0.11% taken by the ten largest. In the naive CD8 group, cells lacked CD45RO and were positively selected for CCR7, so terminally differentiated effector memory CD45RA+ cells were left out. Sequenced sample: naive CD8+ T cells sorted from blood. These receptors all stem from a woman between 25 and 40 years old in good health.

The CDR3 DNA follows: TGTGCCAGCAGCACAGACAGGGAGGCAGCTTTCTTT. Protein: CASSTDREAAFF. The genes are TRBV11-2 and TRBJ1-1; 7 bases line up with TRBD1. CDR1 is SGHAT and CDR2 is FQNNGV in the germline V gene. The CDR3 is 12 residues long. Unmatched junction bases numbered 7, after V lost 5 bases and J lost 10 bases. The entire variable domain, with the rest obtained from reference TRBV11-2 and TRBJ1-1, is as follows: EAGVAQSPRYKIIEKRQSVAFWCNPISGHATLYWYQQILGQGPKLLIQFQNNGVVDDSQLPKDRFSAERLKGVDSTLKIQPAKLEDSAVYLCASSTDREAAFFGQGTRLTVV.

The rearrangement uses TRBV28 and TRBJ2-7; tentative D call: TRBD1 (6 bases). Germline assignment: CDR1 MDHEN and CDR2 SYDVKM. V lost 3 bases and J 0 bases, leaving 15 bases between the germline ends. CDR3 length: 16 amino acids. Here the CDR3 reads CASSFPRDTISYEQYF. The DNA for the CDR3 is TGTGCCAGCAGTTTTCCCCGGGACACGATCTCCTACGAGCAGTACTTC.

Regarding this clone: Other nucleotide sequences from this sample produce the same CDR3. V is TRBV19 and J is TRBJ2-7, with D uncertain. CDR3 length: 13 amino acids. Trimming took off 3 bases at V and 5 bases at J, with 11 bases between the two ends. CDR1 and CDR2 (germline): LNHDA, SQIVND (reference sequence). CDR3 nucleotides: TGTGCCAGTAGTATGGGTTTAGGGAACGAGCAGTACTTC. Translating it yields CASSMGLGNEQYF. The full variable domain, its missing parts supplied by reference TRBV19 and TRBJ2-7, is DGGITQSPKYLFRKEGQNVTLSCEQNLNHDAMYWYRQDPGQGLRLIYYSQIVNDFQKGDIAEGYSVSREKKESFPLTVTSAQKNPTAFYLCASSMGLGNEQYFGPGTRLTVT.

The chain links TRBV27 to TRBJ1-5; D perhaps matches TRBD1 (6 bases). Germline loops: CDR1 MNHEY, CDR2 SMNVEV (reference sequence). This CDR3 spans 14 amino acids. Trimming took 6 bases from V and 0 from J, leaving 9 bases between them. The CDR3 sequence is CASRKGDSNQPQHF. CDR3 coding DNA: TGTGCCAGCAGGAAGGGGGATAGCAATCAGCCCCAGCATTTT.

The rearrangement uses TRBV27 and TRBJ2-3; 10 nucleotides match TRBD1. Per the germline V gene, CDR1 is MNHEY and CDR2 is SMNVEV (reference sequence). The CDR3 length is 17 residues. V dropped 4 bases and J dropped 3; count of bases not matched to a gene: 10. The CDR3 DNA follows: TGTGCCAGCAGTTGGTTAGGGACAGGGGATGGGACAGATACGCAGTATTTT. Translated, it gives CASSWLGTGDGTDTQYF.

V usage is TRBV9 and J usage is TRBJ2-4; the D gene is possibly TRBD1 (5 bases). This CDR3 comprises 18 residues. CDR1 is SGDLS and CDR2 is YYNGEE in the germline V gene. V lost 3 bases, J lost 0 bases, and 19 bases lay in between. The CDR3 DNA reads TGTGCCAGCAGCGCAGGGCCGGCGCAGCATCTAGCCAAAAACATTCAGTACTTC. Amino acids: CASSAGPAQHLAKNIQYF.

The rearrangement links TRBV7-3 to TRBJ2-3, with 8 positions matching TRBD2. V shed 3 bases, J shed 5 bases, and the junction held 16 bases outside the gene matches. The CDR3 length is 18 residues. CDR1 SGHTA and CDR2 FQGTGA come from the germline V gene. The CDR3 nucleotides read TGTGCCAGCAGCTTGGCTCCGCCCTTAGCGGGACTTGGAGATACGCAGTATTTT. It is translated as CASSLAPPLAGLGDTQYF.

This chain uses TRBV30 with TRBJ1-3, with no clear D. This CDR3 is built from 15 residues. Germline V gene sequence: CDR1 GTSNPN, CDR2 SVGIG (reference sequence). V lost 0 bases to trimming and J lost 0 bases, with 9 bases between them. The chain's CDR3 is CAWSVAGYSGNTIYF. The DNA for the CDR3 is TGTGCCTGGAGTGTAGCGGGTTACTCTGGAAACACCATATATTTT.

The chain carries TRBV5-6 and TRBJ2-7; D not resolved. This CDR3 spans 13 amino acids. Between the trimmed V and J ends, which lost 4 bases and 2 bases, there was a span of 10 bases. CDR1 and CDR2 (germline): SGHDT, YYEEEE. Written as DNA, the CDR3 is TGTGCCAGCAGCACCGGTCTTACCTACGAGCAGTACTTC. Amino acids: CASSTGLTYEQYF. The entire variable domain, with the rest obtained from reference TRBV5-6 and TRBJ2-7, is as follows: DAGVTQSPTHLIKTRGQQVTLRCSPKSGHDTVSWYQQALGQGPQFIFQYYEEEERQRGNFPDRFSGHQFPNYSSELNVNALLLGDSALYLCASSTGLTYEQYFGPGTRLTVT.

CDR3 sequence (DNA): TGTGCCAGCAGTATCCGAGGTGGGACCCAGTACTTC. Protein sequence: CASSIRGGTQYF. V usage is TRBV27 and J usage is TRBJ2-5; D is unresolved. The CDR3 totals 12 residues. The germline V and J ends were trimmed by 5 bases and 7 bases, with 11 bases remaining between them. Germline values: CDR1 MNHEY, CDR2 SMNVEV (reference sequence).

This chain uses TRBV27 with TRBJ1-1; TRBD1 is a possible D gene (6 bases). V lost 5 bases and J lost 2, with 12 bases in between. The CDR3 sequence is 14 residues long. From germline, CDR1 is MNHEY and CDR2 SMNVEV (reference sequence). The CDR3 sequence: CASSKQGSNTEAFF. The CDR3 DNA sequence: TGTGCCAGCAGTAAACAGGGTAGTAACACTGAAGCTTTCTTT.

The rearrangement joins TRBV5-1 to TRBJ2-1, with 7 bases matching TRBD1. The CDR3 has 13 amino acids. Germline lookup yields CDR1 SGHRS and CDR2 YFSETQ. Trimming at V came to 5 bases and at J to 7 bases, leaving 6 bases not matched to a gene. CDR3 protein: CASSLDRRNEQFF. For the CDR3, the DNA is TGCGCCAGCAGTCTGGACAGGAGGAATGAGCAGTTCTTC.

This clone was observed a few times. DNA of the CDR3: TGTGCCAGCAGTTTAACCGGGGATGGCTACACCTTC. Amino acid sequence: CASSLTGDGYTF. The gene calls are TRBV27 and TRBJ1-2, with D unresolved. CDR3 length: 12 amino acids. V was cut by 2 bases and J by 6 bases, with 7 bases left in between. Germline values: CDR1 MNHEY, CDR2 SMNVEV (reference sequence).

The chain employs TRBV28 and TRBJ2-3; TRBD2 matches 13 bases. The CDR3 sequence is 18 residues long. V was clipped by 5 bases and J by 4 bases; unmatched bases: 12. Germline loops: CDR1 MDHEN, CDR2 SYDVKM. CDR3 region: CASSPPGLAGPRSDTQYF. The CDR3 region has the DNA TGTGCCAGCAGTCCACCGGGACTAGCGGGACCAAGATCAGATACGCAGTATTTT.

The chain has TRBV28 and TRBJ2-7; either TRBD1 or TRBD2 may fit D (5 bases each). This CDR3 spans 13 amino acids. V was shortened by 3 bases and J by 5 bases, with 11 bases between the two germline ends. The V gene's germline CDR1 is MDHEN and CDR2 SYDVKM. The CDR3 DNA reads as TGTGCCAGCAGTTTGTTCCGGGGACACGAGCAGTACTTC. The encoded protein is CASSLFRGHEQYF.

The rearrangement joins TRBV2 to TRBJ1-5, with 7 positions matching TRBD1. The germline V gene has CDR1 SNHLY and CDR2 FYNNEI. This CDR3 is built from 13 residues. The V gene end was trimmed by 9 bases and the J gene end by 6 bases; junction bases not matched to a gene: 8. CDR3 amino acids: CASRDSGGQPQHF. The CDR3 DNA reads TGTGCCAGTCGGGACAGTGGCGGTCAGCCCCAGCATTTT.

The chain uses TRBV7-3 and TRBJ2-7, with 7 bases matching TRBD2. The CDR3 loop spans 16 amino acids. Germline CDR1 is SGHTA and CDR2 is FQGTGA. The junction had 13 bases not matched to a gene; V was cut back by 2 bases and J by 6 bases. CDR3 sequence (DNA): TGTGCCAGCAGCTTATTGGGAGCGGGACGGCGGGCCGAGCAGTACTTC. It translates to CASSLLGAGRRAEQYF.

V usage is TRBV2 and J usage is TRBJ2-7, with D perhaps being TRBD1 or TRBD2 (5 bases each). CDR1 is SNHLY, CDR2 FYNNEI, per germline. The CDR3 spans 12 residues. V lost 3 bases, J lost 5 bases, and 8 bases lay in between. Written as DNA, the CDR3 is TGTGCCAGCAGTGATATGGGGGACGAGCAGTACTTC. Translating it yields CASSDMGDEQYF.

The chain's CDR3 is CASSPIAVSYEQYF. CDR3 coding DNA: TGTGCCAGCAGTCCCATTGCGGTCTCCTACGAGCAGTACTTC. J is TRBJ2-7 and V is TRBV6-5; D is undetermined. Trimming pared 5 bases from V and 0 bases from J, leaving 11 bases between. Germline CDR1 MNHEY, CDR2 SVGAGI. The CDR3 totals 14 residues.

This chain uses TRBV7-8 with TRBJ2-2; a weak D match, TRBD2 (5 bases). The V gene's germline CDR1 is SGHVS and CDR2 FQNEAQ. The CDR3 runs 16 residues. V was shortened by 1 base and J by 10 bases, with 19 bases between the two germline ends. CDR3 sequence (DNA): TGTGCCAGCAGCTTAGGTGGACTCCTGCGTTCTTCGGAGCTGTTTTTT. Protein: CASSLGGLLRSSELFF.

The genes are TRBV9 and TRBJ1-4; 11 nucleotides agree with TRBD1. This CDR3 has 16 amino acids. V dropped 7 bases and J dropped 5; count of bases not matched to a gene: 10. CDR1 and CDR2 from the germline V gene are SGDLS and YYNGEE. The DNA for the CDR3 is TGTGCCAGCGGACCTTTCCGGGACAGGGGGAATGAAAAACTGTTTTTT. It is translated as CASGPFRDRGNEKLFF.